This is a list of T cell receptor beta chains from one sample in a study of neurological immune-mediated disorders. TCRdb fed the 5' RACE reads into MiXCR, producing one record per CDR3 protein. This sample yields around 67,000 distinct CDR3 sequences, of which 4% to 6% are seen a single time; about 8% belongs to the top ten. The sequenced sample consisted of PBMCs. The receptors were gathered from a young man with multiple sclerosis. CDR3s include the opening cysteine and the closing phenylalanine or tryptophan. Each record gives: J gene, D gene, clone size, V gene, CDR3 protein, CDR3 DNA. D genes are given only for firm matches. Size is stated for part of the rows, as once, few or many counts, or as a class when the clone is expanded.

J: TRBJ1-1; D: TRBD1; size: few; V: TRBV7-2; CDR3: CASRQGILMNTEAFF; DNA: TGTGCCAGCAGACAGGGGATCTTGATGAACACTGAAGCTTTCTTT
J: TRBJ2-1; D: TRBD2; size: many; V: TRBV4-2; CDR3: CASSQEGTSGGNEQFF; DNA: TGTGCCAGCAGCCAAGAGGGGACTAGCGGGGGCAATGAGCAGTTCTTC
J: TRBJ1-2; D: TRBD1; size: many; V: TRBV28; CDR3: CASSLRRGLDYGYTF; DNA: TGTGCCAGCAGTTTACGCAGGGGGCTTGACTATGGCTACACCTTC
J: TRBJ1-1; D: TRBD1; size: many; V: TRBV12-3/TRBV12-4; CDR3: CASSDRVKNTEAFF; DNA: TGTGCCAGCAGTGACAGGGTTAAGAACACTGAAGCTTTCTTT
J: TRBJ2-7; D: TRBD1; size: many; V: TRBV5-1; CDR3: CASSFQGARDEQYF; DNA: TGCGCCAGCAGCTTCCAGGGGGCGCGAGACGAGCAGTACTTC
J: TRBJ1-1; D: -; size: many; V: TRBV20-1; CDR3: CSASRDINRAFF; DNA: TGCAGTGCCAGCCGGGACATCAACCGGGCTTTCTTT
J: TRBJ2-1; D: TRBD2; size: many; V: TRBV20-1; CDR3: CSASSSGGPISSYNEQFF; DNA: TGCAGTGCTAGTTCTAGCGGGGGGCCGATTAGCTCCTACAATGAGCAGTTCTTC
J: TRBJ1-2; D: -; size: many; V: TRBV25-1; CDR3: CASSSGVRPRGYTF; DNA: TGTGCCAGCAGTTCAGGGGTAAGGCCTCGAGGCTACACCTTC
J: TRBJ2-7; D: -; size: many; V: TRBV15; CDR3: CATSRLDEQYF; DNA: TGTGCCACCAGCAGATTGGACGAGCAGTACTTC
J: TRBJ1-5; D: -; size: -; V: TRBV18; CDR3: CASSPDGNQPQNF; DNA: TGTGCCAGCTCACCCGACGGGAATCAGCCCCAGAATTTT
J: TRBJ2-1; D: -; size: many; V: TRBV7-7; CDR3: CASSVGSGGGNEQFF; DNA: TGTGCTAGCAGCGTGGGCAGCGGAGGGGGCAATGAGCAGTTCTTC
J: TRBJ1-1; D: -; size: many; V: TRBV10-2; CDR3: CASSDDRLGDTEAFF; DNA: TGCGCCAGCAGCGATGACAGGCTGGGGGACACTGAAGCTTTCTTT
J: TRBJ1-5; D: -; size: many; V: TRBV7-8; CDR3: CASSQDGMDALDNHPQHF; DNA: TGTGCCAGCAGCCAGGACGGGATGGACGCCCTGGACAATCACCCCCAGCATTTT
J: TRBJ2-6; D: -; size: many; V: TRBV10-3; CDR3: CAIRDIAKYTGANVLTF; DNA: TGTGCCATCAGAGACATTGCCAAATACACTGGGGCCAACGTCCTGACTTTC
J: TRBJ2-3; D: -; size: many; V: TRBV7-3; CDR3: CASSLSGYTDTQYF; DNA: TGTGCCAGCAGCTTATCTGGTTACACAGATACGCAGTATTTT
J: TRBJ2-4; D: TRBD2; size: many; V: TRBV6-2/TRBV6-3; CDR3: CASSYLGTSGLAKNIQYF; DNA: TGTGCCAGCAGTTACCTAGGGACTAGCGGGCTAGCCAAAAACATTCAGTACTTC
J: TRBJ2-1; D: -; size: many; V: TRBV15; CDR3: CATSRGVASVNEQFF; DNA: TGTGCCACCAGCAGAGGGGTAGCCTCAGTGAATGAGCAGTTCTTC
J: TRBJ1-5; D: TRBD1; size: many; V: TRBV29-1; CDR3: CSGSTGERNQPQHF; DNA: TGCAGCGGATCTACAGGGGAGCGGAATCAGCCCCAGCATTTT
J: TRBJ1-1; D: -; size: many; V: TRBV15; CDR3: CATKNRDIGAEAFF; DNA: TGTGCCACCAAAAACCGGGACATTGGGGCTGAAGCTTTCTTT
J: TRBJ2-3; D: -; size: many; V: TRBV20-1; CDR3: CSALSRAGTDTQYF; DNA: TGCAGTGCCCTATCGCGGGCCGGCACAGATACGCAGTATTTT
J: TRBJ1-3; D: -; size: many; V: TRBV10-3; CDR3: CAISPSPGNTIYF; DNA: TGTGCCATCAGTCCCAGTCCTGGAAACACCATATATTTT
J: TRBJ2-5; D: TRBD1; size: many; V: TRBV11-2; CDR3: CASSFFPRRTGLEETQYF; DNA: TGTGCCAGCAGCTTCTTCCCCCGCCGGACAGGGTTGGAAGAGACCCAGTACTTC
J: TRBJ1-2; D: -; size: many; V: TRBV10-3; CDR3: CAISEGQSYGYTF; DNA: TGTGCCATCAGTGAGGGACAGAGCTATGGCTACACCTTC
J: TRBJ2-3; D: -; size: many; V: TRBV6-2/TRBV6-3; CDR3: CASSPTGEGTDTQYF; DNA: TGTGCCAGCAGTCCCACAGGGGAGGGGACAGATACGCAGTATTTT
J: TRBJ2-1; D: TRBD2; size: many; V: TRBV11-2; CDR3: CASSLEASGRGAYNEQFF; DNA: TGTGCCAGCAGCTTAGAGGCTAGCGGGAGGGGGGCCTACAATGAGCAGTTCTTC
J: TRBJ2-7; D: -; size: many; V: TRBV10-3; CDR3: CAISDGGYEQYF; DNA: TGTGCCATCAGCGATGGAGGGTACGAGCAGTACTTC
J: TRBJ2-3; D: -; size: many; V: TRBV7-2; CDR3: CASSSIPDTQYF; DNA: TGTGCCAGCAGCTCTATCCCAGATACGCAGTATTTT
J: TRBJ1-2; D: -; size: many; V: TRBV29-1; CDR3: CSVIQGKGYTF; DNA: TGCAGCGTGATCCAGGGGAAAGGCTACACCTTC
J: TRBJ2-3; D: TRBD1; size: many; V: TRBV5-1; CDR3: CASSLGTGGGDTQYF; DNA: TGCGCCAGCAGCTTGGGGACAGGGGGCGGCGATACGCAGTATTTT
J: TRBJ2-2; D: TRBD2; size: many; V: TRBV9; CDR3: CASSVGGGNTGELFF; DNA: TGTGCCAGCAGCGTAGGCGGGGGGAACACCGGGGAGCTGTTTTTT
J: TRBJ2-7; D: -; size: many; V: TRBV5-1; CDR3: CASSLGGEVEYGDEQYF; DNA: TGCGCCAGCAGCTTGGGAGGGGAGGTTGAATATGGTGACGAGCAGTACTTC
J: TRBJ1-1; D: -; size: few; V: TRBV7-3; CDR3: CASSLTVGVTEAFF; DNA: TGTGCCAGCAGCTTAACAGTCGGGGTCACTGAAGCTTTCTTT
J: TRBJ2-3; D: TRBD2; size: many; V: TRBV28; CDR3: CASSLYLAGRLSTDTQYF; DNA: TGTGCCAGCAGTTTATATCTAGCGGGGAGATTAAGCACAGATACGCAGTATTTT
J: TRBJ2-1; D: TRBD2; size: many; V: TRBV20-1; CDR3: CSATGGGKTYNEQFF; DNA: TGCAGTGCTACAGGCGGGGGGAAGACCTACAATGAGCAGTTCTTC
J: TRBJ2-7; D: -; size: few; V: TRBV27; CDR3: CASKHTTSYEQYF; DNA: TGTGCCAGCAAGCACACGACCTCCTACGAGCAGTACTTC
J: TRBJ2-2; D: -; size: many; V: TRBV5-1; CDR3: CASSLSGVAGELFF; DNA: TGCGCCAGCAGCTTGTCAGGGGTGGCCGGGGAGCTGTTTTTT
J: TRBJ2-4; D: -; size: many; V: TRBV20-1; CDR3: CSATLPAKAKNIQYF; DNA: TGCAGTGCAACCCTCCCCGCCAAGGCCAAAAACATTCAGTACTTC
J: TRBJ2-4; D: -; size: many; V: TRBV5-1; CDR3: CASSSSGSGNIQYF; DNA: TGCGCCAGCAGCTCCAGTGGTAGCGGAAACATTCAGTACTTC
J: TRBJ2-7; D: -; size: many; V: TRBV10-1; CDR3: CASSEYRGSLYEQYF; DNA: TGCGCCAGCAGTGAGTACCGGGGATCCTTGTACGAGCAGTACTTC
J: TRBJ1-2; D: -; size: many; V: TRBV5-4; CDR3: CASSFGNRGYTF; DNA: TGTGCCAGCAGCTTCGGGAATCGTGGCTACACCTTC